This T cell receptor beta chain stems from a study of blood T cells in healthy people across ages. This CDR3 region has 14 residues. Germline CDR1 is MNHNY and CDR2 is SVGAGI (reference sequence). Trimming left V 2 bases short and J 4 bases short, with 11 bases between. A second PCR of about 6 to 12 cycles used a sample-barcoded 5' primer and a J-beta primer mix. MiXCR was run by TCRdb on the 5' RACE reads, yielding one entry per CDR3 protein. The repertoire includes over 1,500,000 distinct CDR3 sequences, more than 35% of them detected once, and roughly 23% sits in the top ten. This sequence was found in a human donor in good health. Input material: blood. The rearrangement joins TRBV6-6 to TRBJ1-1; D not resolved. CDR3 in amino acids: CASSYPGGFTEAFF. CDR3 nucleotide sequence: TGTGCCAGCAGTTACCCAGGTGGGTTCACTGAAGCTTTCTTT.